Each of the 18 T cell receptor beta chains below was sequenced from the same sample in a study of T-cell reconstitution after alpha-beta-depleted transplantation in children. Unique molecular identifiers featured in how the TCRbeta library was prepared. TCRdb re-called the PCR reads with MiXCR, one entry per CDR3 protein. The sample includes roughly 670,000 distinct CDR3 sequences, approximately 14% seen only once; the top ten take 0.79%. The source was PBMCs, collected before TCRalphabeta/CD19-depleted stem cell transplant. These TCRs come from a girl aged 2-10 years with congenital amegakaryocytic thrombocytopenia, due to receive a stem cell transplant.

This clonotype appeared many times. The chain links TRBV11-2 to TRBJ2-5; D gene unclear. Germline CDR1 reads SGHAT; CDR2 reads FQNNGV. Trimming removed 0 bases from V and 5 bases from J, with 7 bases in between. CDR3 length: 13 residues. This CDR3 is CASSLDKGETQYF. DNA of the CDR3: TGTGCCAGCAGCTTAGATAAAGGGGAGACCCAGTACTTC.

This clonotype was detected a few times. This chain connects TRBV20-1 to TRBJ2-1, with TRBD1 matching 9 bases. The germline V gene has CDR1 DFQATT and CDR2 SNEGSKA (reference sequence). V was clipped by 4 bases and J by 4 bases; unmatched bases: 11. The CDR3 has 16 amino acids. CDR3 protein: CSAKTGTGTGYNEQFF. The CDR3 bases are TGCAGTGCTAAAACCGGGACAGGGACGGGATACAATGAGCAGTTCTTC.

The rearrangement links TRBV19 to TRBJ2-2, with a possible D match to TRBD1 (5 bases). Trimming stripped 5 bases from V and 5 bases from J, with 18 bases between. Germline CDR1 is LNHDA and CDR2 is SQIVND (reference sequence). This CDR3 has 16 residues. The chain's CDR3 is CASSPRAHPGTGELFF. CDR3 sequence (DNA): TGTGCCAGTAGTCCTCGAGCTCATCCAGGGACCGGGGAGCTGTTTTTT.

This clonotype was observed a few times. This rearrangement joins TRBV12-3 or TRBV12-4 to TRBJ2-7, with D perhaps being TRBD1 or TRBD2 (7 bases each). The CDR3 consists of 16 residues. V was clipped by 4 bases and J by 4 bases, with 20 bases between them. CDR3 nucleotide sequence: TGTGCCAGCAGTTCTCAGAAGACAGGGAGGGTTTACGAGCAGTACTTC. Protein: CASSSQKTGRVYEQYF.

This clonotype was seen only a few times. The chain carries TRBV5-1 and TRBJ2-3; D is ambiguous. V dropped 0 bases and J dropped 6 bases, with 14 bases sitting between them. The CDR3 is 15 amino acids. CDR1 is SGHRS, CDR2 YFSETQ, per germline. The chain's CDR3 is CASSLASLEQDTQYF. For the CDR3, the DNA is TGCGCCAGCAGCTTGGCCTCCCTAGAACAGGATACGCAGTATTTT.

This clonotype came up many times. The chain recombines TRBV20-1 with TRBJ2-3; no firm D call. This CDR3 contains 14 residues. Between the trimmed V and J ends, which lost 5 bases and 0 bases, there was a span of 12 bases. CDR1 is DFQATT, CDR2 SNEGSKA, per germline (reference sequence). The CDR3 spells CSASHPPSTDTQYF. Here the CDR3 DNA reads TGCAGTGCTTCTCACCCCCCGAGCACAGATACGCAGTATTTT.

In this sample, this clonotype turned up a few times. The chain recombines TRBV20-1 with TRBJ2-1, with TRBD2 identical over 7 bases. Germline V lookup: CDR1 DFQATT, CDR2 SNEGSKA (reference sequence). After removal of 8 bases from V and 8 bases from J, the junction contained 9 bases not matched to a gene. The CDR3 consists of 12 residues. The CDR3 here is CSLAERGYEQFF. The CDR3 DNA is TGCAGTCTAGCGGAACGGGGCTATGAGCAGTTCTTC.

In this sample, this clonotype turned up many times. This chain links TRBV4-2 with TRBJ2-2; 7 nucleotides line up with TRBD1. Germline loops: CDR1 LGHNA, CDR2 YNFKEQ. The V and J ends lost 2 bases and 0 bases, in that order; junction bases with no gene match: 6. The CDR3 runs to 17 residues. CDR3 protein: CASSQSADRANTGELFF. The CDR3 bases are TGTGCCAGCAGCCAATCGGCCGACAGGGCGAACACCGGGGAGCTGTTTTTT.

The sample holds many counts of this clonotype. The V and J genes are TRBV5-1 and TRBJ2-7, with D tentatively TRBD1 (6 bases). V was clipped by 0 bases and J by 2 bases, with 12 bases between them. CDR1 and CDR2 (germline): SGHRS, YFSETQ. This CDR3 has 15 residues. CDR3 in amino acids: CASSLAAQGPYEQYF. The DNA for the CDR3 is TGCGCCAGCAGCTTGGCTGCACAGGGCCCCTACGAGCAGTACTTC.

This clonotype was observed many times. This chain joins TRBV29-1 and TRBJ2-1; 13 nucleotides align to TRBD2. V shed 5 bases and J 8 bases; nucleotides not matched to a gene: 3. Germline CDR1 SQVTM, CDR2 ANQGSEA. The CDR3 runs to 13 residues. Written as DNA, the CDR3 is TGCAGCGTTACTAGCGGGAGGGAATATGAGCAGTTCTTC. This gives the protein CSVTSGREYEQFF.

V gene TRBV12-3 or TRBV12-4 combines with J gene TRBJ2-7; 7 bases are a match to TRBD2. The J segment lost 3 bases and the V segment lost 3 bases, leaving 8 bases of the junction unmatched. The CDR3 is 15 residues long. The CDR3 region is CASSFSGGRIYEQYF. The CDR3 region has the DNA TGTGCCAGCAGTTTTTCTGGCGGGAGAATCTACGAGCAGTACTTC.

This clonotype was seen more than once but under ten times. This sequence joins TRBV20-1 and TRBJ1-2, with TRBD1 matching 7 bases. The junction had 4 bases not matched to a gene; V was cut back by 7 bases and J by 5 bases. There are 11 residues in the CDR3. Germline-derived CDR1 and CDR2 are DFQATT and SNEGSKA (reference sequence). CDR3 in DNA: TGCAGTGGCCTCAGGGGGTATGGCTACACCTTC. It codes for CSGLRGYGYTF.

This clonotype was seen at least ten times. The genes are TRBV18 and TRBJ1-2; 8 bases line up with TRBD1. The V and J ends lost 3 bases and 8 bases, in that order; junction bases with no gene match: 5. CDR1 KGHSH and CDR2 LQKENI come from the germline V gene. This CDR3 has 13 amino acids. The DNA for the CDR3 is TGTGCCAGCTCACCCGGGACAGGCGAAGGCTACACCTTC. Its protein is CASSPGTGEGYTF.

This clonotype is a singleton in its sample. The V call is TRBV27, the J call TRBJ2-2; 9 bases fit TRBD1. CDR3 length: 16 residues. CDR1 and CDR2 (germline): MNHEY, SMNVEV (reference sequence). The J segment lost 3 bases and the V segment lost 2 bases, leaving 4 bases of the junction unmatched. The CDR3 sequence is CASSLGTGRHTGELFF. CDR3 nucleotide sequence: TGTGCCAGCAGTTTAGGGACAGGGAGGCACACCGGGGAGCTGTTTTTT.

The sample holds many counts of this clonotype. This chain links TRBV6-4 with TRBJ2-2; TRBD1 might be the D (6 bases). The V and J ends lost 5 bases and 2 bases respectively, with 15 bases between them. CDR1 and CDR2 from the germline V gene are MRHNA and SNTAGT. The CDR3 spans 16 residues. Here the CDR3 reads CASSLGAGVNTGELFF. CDR3 DNA: TGTGCCAGCAGTCTTGGGGCAGGGGTAAACACCGGGGAGCTGTTTTTT.

V is TRBV10-2 and J is TRBJ2-7; D is tentatively TRBD1 or TRBD2 (5 bases each). The CDR3 is 12 residues long. Germline V gives CDR1 WSHSY, CDR2 SAAADI. V was shortened by 9 bases and J by 0 bases, with 9 bases between the two germline ends. The CDR3 DNA sequence: TGCGCCAGTCGGGACCACTCCTACGAGCAGTACTTC. It codes for CASRDHSYEQYF.

This clonotype was seen many times. The rearrangement uses TRBV20-1 and TRBJ2-5; D ambiguous. Germline V lookup: CDR1 DFQATT, CDR2 SNEGSKA (reference sequence). Trimming took 6 bases from V and 1 from J, leaving 6 bases between them. This CDR3 region has 11 residues. CDR3 in amino acids: CSAPSQETQYF. The DNA for the CDR3 is TGCAGTGCCCCCTCCCAAGAGACCCAGTACTTC.

This clonotype was observed a few times. The CDR3: CASSYSRDLTGELFF. CDR3 nucleotide sequence: TGTGCCAGCAGTTACTCCCGCGACTTGACCGGGGAGCTGTTTTTT. This sequence joins TRBV6-5 and TRBJ2-2; the D is unclear. The CDR3 has 15 residues. V lost 0 bases and J 5 bases, leaving 10 bases between the germline ends. Germline V gene sequence: CDR1 MNHEY, CDR2 SVGAGI.